These 21 T cell receptor beta chains originate from one sample sequenced in a study of OX40 agonist ivuxolimab in advanced cancers. Clones were read by immunoSEQ multiplex PCR, and TCRdb kept only the in-frame ones, dropping some. The data show 65,000 to 70,000 clones, approximately 92% seen once. This specimen was CD4+ or CD8+ T cells sorted from blood, taken in a trial of the OX40 agonist ivuxolimab. Receptor source: an adult with an advanced solid tumor such as melanoma, head and neck, liver or kidney cancer.

This clone was recorded many times. This chain links TRBV7-8 with TRBJ2-2; 7 bases are shared with TRBD1. The CDR3 has 15 amino acids. Unmatched junction bases numbered 4, after V lost 4 bases and J lost 2 bases. Germline V gene sequence: CDR1 SGHVS, CDR2 FQNEAQ. CDR3 amino acids: CASSSTGVNTGELFF. The CDR3 coding sequence is TGTGCCAGCAGCTCAACAGGGGTAAACACCGGGGAGCTGTTTTTT.

The rearrangement joins TRBV19 to TRBJ1-1; possible D gene TRBD1, 6 bases. V was cut by 10 bases and J by 11 bases, with 20 bases left in between. The CDR3 runs to 12 residues. The germline gives CDR1 LNHDA, CDR2 SQIVND (reference sequence). The CDR3 coding sequence is TGTGCCACCCGATCGGGCCCCCAGGGGGCTTTCTTT. It translates to CATRSGPQGAFF.

The table lists this clone with a count of one. The chain has TRBV4-3 and TRBJ2-3, with 8 bases matching TRBD1. V gave up 4 bases and J gave up 1 base; unmatched junction bases: 7. In germline, CDR1 is LGHNA, CDR2 YSLEER. The CDR3 totals 16 residues. The CDR3 spells CASSPYPTGGTDTQYF. DNA for the CDR3: TGCGCCAGCAGCCCTTATCCGACAGGGGGCACAGATACGCAGTATTTT.

V is TRBV5-4 and J is TRBJ2-7; D may be TRBD2 (7 bases). The ends were cut back, 4 bases at V and 2 bases at J, with 16 bases in the middle. The CDR3 extends over 15 amino acids. Looked up from germline, CDR1 is SGHNT and CDR2 is YYREEE (reference sequence). CDR3 bases: TGTGCCAGCAGCCAAGGGACGGGGGGCACCTACGAGCAGTACTTC. Its translation: CASSQGTGGTYEQYF. The complete variable domain, with remaining parts taken from reference TRBV5-4 and TRBJ2-7, reads ETGVTQSPTHLIKTRGQQVTLRCSSQSGHNTVSWYQQALGQGPQFIFQYYREEENGRGNFPPRFSGLQFPNYSSELNVNALELDDSALYLCASSQGTGGTYEQYFGPGTRLTVT.

The J gene is TRBJ2-1, the V gene TRBV5-6; 9 positions match TRBD2. Germline V gives CDR1 SGHDT, CDR2 YYEEEE. With V trimmed by 6 bases and J by 4 bases, 8 bases remained unmatched. The CDR3 contains 15 residues. DNA of the CDR3: TGTGCCAGCATCGTAGCGGGGGCCTCTTACAATGAGCAGTTCTTC. Amino acids: CASIVAGASYNEQFF. The variable domain in full, completed from reference TRBV5-6 and TRBJ2-1, reads DAGVTQSPTHLIKTRGQQVTLRCSPKSGHDTVSWYQQALGQGPQFIFQYYEEEERQRGNFPDRFSGHQFPNYSSELNVNALLLGDSALYLCASIVAGASYNEQFFGPGTRLTVL.

J is TRBJ2-5 and V is TRBV5-6; 7 bases line up with TRBD2. This CDR3 is 15 amino acids long. V dropped 2 bases and J dropped 2; count of bases not matched to a gene: 6. From germline, CDR1 is SGHDT and CDR2 YYEEEE. CDR3 residues: CASSFLADIQETQYF. Written as DNA, the CDR3 is TGTGCCAGCAGCTTCCTAGCGGACATTCAAGAGACCCAGTACTTC.

This clone showed up just once. The chain is built from TRBV15 and TRBJ2-7; TRBD1 matches at 10 bases. With V trimmed by 6 bases and J by 7 bases, 6 bases remained unmatched. Germline V CDR1 and CDR2: LNHNV, YYDKDF (reference sequence). This CDR3 spans 13 amino acids. CDR3 residues: CATSTGQGLEQYF. For the CDR3, the DNA is TGTGCCACCAGTACGGGACAGGGGTTGGAGCAGTACTTC.

The chain carries TRBV28 and TRBJ2-7, with D hard to call. Germline V gene data show CDR1 as MDHEN and CDR2 as SYDVKM. The ends were cut back, 6 bases at V and 7 bases at J, with 16 bases in the middle. The CDR3 totals 13 residues. DNA of the CDR3: TGTGCCAGCAGCCCTCCGCCGGAACGGGAGCAGTACTTC. Translation: CASSPPPEREQYF.

For this clone: Other DNA sequences in this sample translate to the same CDR3. This chain links TRBV6-5 with TRBJ1-5, with D possibly matching TRBD1 (5 bases). V gave up 5 bases and J gave up 0 bases, with 8 bases separating them. CDR1 and CDR2 from the germline V gene are MNHEY and SVGAGI. The CDR3 is 14 residues long. Here the CDR3 DNA reads TGTGCCAGCAGTCCGACAGTTAGCAATCAGCCCCAGCATTTT. Translation gives CASSPTVSNQPQHF.

This chain joins TRBV29-1 and TRBJ2-1; D remains ambiguous. Trimming left V 1 base short and J 12 bases short, with 10 bases between. The CDR3 runs to 11 residues. Germline CDR1 is SQVTM and CDR2 is ANQGSEA. CDR3 sequence reads: CSVEVTMGQFF. CDR3 DNA: TGCAGCGTTGAAGTTACCATGGGGCAGTTCTTC.

This chain uses TRBV13 with TRBJ2-2; 7 nucleotides agree with TRBD2. Germline V gene lookup returns CDR1 PRHDT and CDR2 FYEKMQ (reference sequence). The ends lost 1 base at V and 3 bases at J; junction bases unmatched: 5. CDR3 length equals 16 residues. CDR3 loop: CASSLAGGPYTGELFF. The CDR3 region has the DNA TGTGCCAGCAGCTTAGCGGGGGGTCCTTACACCGGGGAGCTGTTTTTT.

The genes are TRBV11-1 and TRBJ1-1; tentatively, D is TRBD1 (5 bases). This CDR3 is built from 16 residues. Per the germline V gene, CDR1 is SGHAT and CDR2 is FQDESV (reference sequence). V lost 2 bases, J lost 5 bases, and 18 bases lay in between. This chain's CDR3 is CASSLYRAGSRTEAFF. DNA of the CDR3: TGTGCCAGCAGCTTATATAGGGCAGGGTCTCGAACTGAAGCTTTCTTT. The variable domain in full, completed from reference TRBV11-1 and TRBJ1-1, reads EAEVAQSPRYKITEKSQAVAFWCDPISGHATLYWYRQILGQGPELLVQFQDESVVDDSQLPKDRFSAERLKGVDSTLKIQPAELGDSAMYLCASSLYRAGSRTEAFFGQGTRLTVV.

In this sample, this clone turned up once. The J gene is TRBJ1-2, the V gene TRBV7-8; 12 positions agree with TRBD1. Germline V gene sequence: CDR1 SGHVS, CDR2 FQNEAQ. V trimming: 10 bases; J trimming: 4 bases; junction bases outside the gene matches: 10. The CDR3 runs 15 residues. The CDR3 sequence: CATRTGTGGAYGYTF. The DNA of the CDR3 is TGTGCCACCAGAACCGGGACAGGGGGCGCCTATGGCTACACCTTC.

The chain joins TRBV27 to TRBJ2-7; 10 bases align to TRBD1. CDR1 MNHEY and CDR2 SMNVEV come from the germline V gene (reference sequence). V was pared by 5 bases and J by 6 bases, with 7 bases of the junction left unmatched. The CDR3 has 14 amino acids. For the CDR3, the DNA is TGTGCCAGCAGTACCGGGACAGGGGATCCCGAGCAGTACTTC. Protein: CASSTGTGDPEQYF.

The chain links TRBV4-3 to TRBJ1-2; TRBD1 is a possible D gene (6 bases). Germline-derived CDR1 and CDR2 are LGHNA and YSLEER. Deletions cut 1 base from V and 3 bases from J, with 18 bases between. CDR3 size: 17 residues. CDR3 in amino acids: CASSQGSNLGQYYGYTF. In DNA, the CDR3 is TGCGCCAGCAGCCAAGGGTCCAACCTCGGACAGTACTATGGCTACACCTTC.

This clone was counted only a few times. The J gene is TRBJ2-3, the V gene TRBV19; no clear D. Germline CDR1 is LNHDA and CDR2 is SQIVND (reference sequence). With 5 bases removed from V and 5 bases from J, the gap between germline ends came to 11 bases. The CDR3 is 13 amino acids. CDR3 amino acids: CASSWRPGDTQYF. CDR3 bases: TGTGCCAGTAGTTGGAGACCGGGAGATACGCAGTATTTT.

The rearrangement joins TRBV7-9 to TRBJ2-1; TRBD2 aligns across 7 bases. Germline CDR1 reads SEHNR; CDR2 reads FQNEAQ (reference sequence). The ends lost 1 base at V and 6 bases at J; junction bases unmatched: 3. The CDR3 loop spans 14 amino acids. The CDR3 reads CASSLVAGVNEQFF. The CDR3 coding sequence is TGTGCCAGCAGCTTAGTGGCGGGAGTCAATGAGCAGTTCTTC.

The chain has TRBV27 and TRBJ2-2; TRBD2 agrees at 11 bases. Trimming at V came to 2 bases and at J to 6 bases, leaving 5 bases not matched to a gene. This CDR3 has 16 residues. CDR1 and CDR2 (germline): MNHEY, SMNVEV (reference sequence). The CDR3 nucleotides read TGTGCCAGCAGTTTACAAGTAGCGGGAGGGTCCGGGGAGCTGTTTTTT. It codes for CASSLQVAGGSGELFF.

The V call is TRBV28, the J call TRBJ1-1; D gene uncertain. The CDR3 extends over 15 amino acids. V was cut by 5 bases and J by 1 base, with 14 bases left in between. Germline loops: CDR1 MDHEN, CDR2 SYDVKM. As DNA, the CDR3 is TGTGCCAGCAGTCTCTGGAAGGCATGGAACACTGAAGCTTTCTTT. Its translation: CASSLWKAWNTEAFF. Full variable domain (remainder filled in from reference TRBV28 and TRBJ1-1): DVKVTQSSRYLVKRTGEKVFLECVQDMDHENMFWYRQDPGLGLRLIYFSYDVKMKEKGDIPEGYSVSREKKERFSLILESASTNQTSMYLCASSLWKAWNTEAFFGQGTRLTVV.

The V gene is TRBV6-5, the J gene TRBJ1-5; D not certain. V shed 6 bases and J shed 0 bases, with 12 bases lying between them. Germline V gene lookup returns CDR1 MNHEY and CDR2 SVGAGI. There are 15 residues in the CDR3. CDR3 DNA sequence: TGTGCCAGCAGCCCCGACACACTTAGCAATCAGCCCCAGCATTTT. This codes for CASSPDTLSNQPQHF.

The chain couples TRBV7-9 to TRBJ2-7; 8 positions agree with TRBD1. The V segment lost 0 bases and the J segment 5 bases; nucleotides outside the gene matches: 6. This CDR3 comprises 15 residues. Germline V CDR1 and CDR2: SEHNR, FQNEAQ (reference sequence). In DNA form, the CDR3 reads TGTGCCAGCAGCTTAGCACAGGGGGAAAGTAACGAGCAGTACTTC. Translated: CASSLAQGESNEQYF.